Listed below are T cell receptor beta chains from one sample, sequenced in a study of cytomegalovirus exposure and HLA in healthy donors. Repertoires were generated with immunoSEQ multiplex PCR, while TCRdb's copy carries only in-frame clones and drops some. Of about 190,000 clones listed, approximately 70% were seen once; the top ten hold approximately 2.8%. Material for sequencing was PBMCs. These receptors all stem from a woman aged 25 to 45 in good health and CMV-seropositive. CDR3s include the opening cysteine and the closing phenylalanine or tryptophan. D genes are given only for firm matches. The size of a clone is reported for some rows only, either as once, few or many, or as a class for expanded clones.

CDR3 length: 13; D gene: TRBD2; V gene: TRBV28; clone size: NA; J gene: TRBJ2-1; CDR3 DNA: TGTGCCATACTACTAGCGGGATCTGATGAGCAGTTCTTC; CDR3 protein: CAILLAGSDEQFF
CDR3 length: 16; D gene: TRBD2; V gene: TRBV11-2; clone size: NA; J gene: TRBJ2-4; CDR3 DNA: TGTGCCAGCAGCTTAGAGGGTAGCGGGAGTTTAAGCATTCAGTACTTC; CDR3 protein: CASSLEGSGSLSIQYF
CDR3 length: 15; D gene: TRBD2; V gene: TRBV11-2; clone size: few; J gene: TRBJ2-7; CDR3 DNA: TGTGCCAGCAGCTTAGGTCAGCGGGAGCCCTCCGAGCAGTACTTC; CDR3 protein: CASSLGQREPSEQYF
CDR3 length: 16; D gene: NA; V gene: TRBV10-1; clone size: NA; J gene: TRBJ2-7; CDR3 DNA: TGCGCCAGCAGTGAGTCGAAAGGGACTGCGGCCTACGAGCAGTACTTC; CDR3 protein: CASSESKGTAAYEQYF
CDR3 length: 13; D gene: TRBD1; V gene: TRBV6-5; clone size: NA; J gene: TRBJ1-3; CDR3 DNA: TGTGCCAGCAGTGGGACAGATGGAAACACCATATATTTT; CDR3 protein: CASSGTDGNTIYF
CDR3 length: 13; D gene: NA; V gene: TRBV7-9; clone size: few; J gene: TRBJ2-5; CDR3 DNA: TGTGCCAGCAGCTTAGAACGGCAAGAGACCCAGTACTTC; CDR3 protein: CASSLERQETQYF
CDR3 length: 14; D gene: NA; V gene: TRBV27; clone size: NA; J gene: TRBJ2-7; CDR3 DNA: TGTGCCAGCAGTTTATCCACAGTGTGGAGGGAGCAGTACTTC; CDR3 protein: CASSLSTVWREQYF
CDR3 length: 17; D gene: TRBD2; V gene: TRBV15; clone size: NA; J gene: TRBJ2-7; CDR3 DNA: TGTGCCACCAGCAGAGCCACGGGAGGTAGCGGCTCCTACGAGCAGTACTTC; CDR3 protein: CATSRATGGSGSYEQYF
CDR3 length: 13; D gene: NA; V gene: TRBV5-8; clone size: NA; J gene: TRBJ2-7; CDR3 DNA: TGTGCCAGCAGCTTCGGGGAGGGGGTCGAGCAGTACTTC; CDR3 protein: CASSFGEGVEQYF
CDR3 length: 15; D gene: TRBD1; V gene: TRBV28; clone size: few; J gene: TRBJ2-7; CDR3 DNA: TGTGCCAGCAGTTTCGGACAGGAACTGGCCTACGAGCAGTACTTC; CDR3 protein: CASSFGQELAYEQYF
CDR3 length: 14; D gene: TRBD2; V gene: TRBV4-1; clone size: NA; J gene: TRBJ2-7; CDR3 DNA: TGCGCCAGCAGCCAAGTACAGCGGGAGTACGAGCAGTACTTC; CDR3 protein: CASSQVQREYEQYF